The 3 T cell receptor beta chains listed next were all sequenced from one sample in a study of PD-1 blockade in mismatch repair-deficient tumors. The method was immunoSEQ multiplex PCR; TCRdb's version includes in-frame clones alone and lacks a portion of them. Of around 100,000 clones in the sample, approximately 80% are singletons; the top ten hold roughly 4.5%. The sequenced sample was peripheral blood, obtained more than 58 weeks after starting pembrolizumab. These receptors all come from an adult with mismatch repair-deficient cancer.

The V and J genes are TRBV4-1 and TRBJ2-1, with 7 bases matching TRBD2. CDR3 length: 17 amino acids. Germline trimming cut 1 base from V and 5 bases from J; bases unmatched to any gene: 11. CDR1 and CDR2 from the germline V gene are MGHRA and YSYEKL. In DNA, the CDR3 is TGCGCCAGCAGCCAAGGAATTGGGGCGGGAGCCAACAATGAGCAGTTCTTC. Its translation: CASSQGIGAGANNEQFF.

The CDR3 protein is CASSPNPPGSSGNTIYF. Written as DNA, the CDR3 is TGTGCCAGCAGTCCGAACCCCCCGGGCTCCTCTGGAAACACCATATATTTT. The V call is TRBV27, the J call TRBJ1-3; D unclear. This CDR3 region has 17 residues. Germline V lookup: CDR1 MNHEY, CDR2 SMNVEV (reference sequence). Trimming removed 5 bases at V and 0 bases at J, with 17 bases between.

In its sample, this clone was seen a few times. The chain recombines TRBV19 with TRBJ2-6; D is ambiguous. This CDR3 spans 14 amino acids. The germline CDR1 and CDR2 sequences are LNHDA and SQIVND (reference sequence). The ends were cut back, 8 bases at V and 0 bases at J, with 8 bases in the middle. The CDR3 here is CASCSSSGANVLTF. CDR3 bases: TGTGCCAGTTGTAGTTCCTCTGGGGCCAACGTCCTGACTTTC. The complete variable domain, with remaining parts taken from reference TRBV19 and TRBJ2-6, reads DGGITQSPKYLFRKEGQNVTLSCEQNLNHDAMYWYRQDPGQGLRLIYYSQIVNDFQKGDIAEGYSVSREKKESFPLTVTSAQKNPTAFYLCASCSSSGANVLTFGAGSRLTVL.